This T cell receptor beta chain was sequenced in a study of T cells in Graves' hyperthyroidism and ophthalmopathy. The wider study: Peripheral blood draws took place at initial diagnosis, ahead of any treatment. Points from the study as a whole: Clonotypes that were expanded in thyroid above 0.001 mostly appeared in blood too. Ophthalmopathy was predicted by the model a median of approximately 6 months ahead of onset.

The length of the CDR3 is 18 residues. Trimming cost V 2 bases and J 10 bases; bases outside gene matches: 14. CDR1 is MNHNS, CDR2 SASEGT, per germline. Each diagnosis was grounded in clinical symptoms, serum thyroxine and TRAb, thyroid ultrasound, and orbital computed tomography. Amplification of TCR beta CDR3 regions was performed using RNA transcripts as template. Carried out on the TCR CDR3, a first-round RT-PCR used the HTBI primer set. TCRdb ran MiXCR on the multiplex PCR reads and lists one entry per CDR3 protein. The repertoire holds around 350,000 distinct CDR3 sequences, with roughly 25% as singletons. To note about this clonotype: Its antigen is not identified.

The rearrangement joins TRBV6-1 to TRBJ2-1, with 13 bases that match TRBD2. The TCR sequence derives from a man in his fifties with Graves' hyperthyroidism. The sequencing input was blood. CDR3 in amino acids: CASSESVWTSGSGGEQFF. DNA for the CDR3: TGTGCCAGCAGTGAATCTGTTTGGACTAGCGGGAGTGGTGGGGAGCAGTTCTTC.